This is a list of T cell receptor beta chains from one sample in a study of shared clonotypes between healthy human individuals. Here immunoSEQ multiplex PCR was the method, and the copy in TCRdb shows in-frame clones only, minus some. The table shows about 2 million clones, with about 95% occurring only once. The sequencing sample was made of naive CD8+ T cells sorted from blood. The receptors here all came from a man between 18 and 35 years old in good health. Each CDR3 is given with its conserved first and last residue. The D gene is left open where the match is weak. Clone size is stated in some rows and not others, as once, few, many or a class when expanded.

>.|TRBV4-3|.|TRBJ1-1
CASSQGWSGTASNNTEAFF
TGCGCCAGCAGCCAGGGATGGAGTGGGACGGCGAGTAATAACACTGAAGCTTTCTTT
>.|TRBV10-3|.|TRBJ1-5
CAISEEGRSNQPQHF
TGTGCCATCAGTGAGGAGGGTAGGAGCAATCAGCCCCAGCATTTT
>.|TRBV6-5|.|TRBJ2-1
CASSSGDPYNEQFF
TGTGCCAGCAGCTCAGGGGATCCCTACAATGAGCAGTTCTTC
>.|TRBV6-5|.|TRBJ2-1
CASSTWGWDEQFF
TGTGCCAGCAGTACTTGGGGATGGGATGAGCAGTTCTTC
>.|TRBV4-1|.|TRBJ1-2
CASSQEWDGEGGNYGYTF
TGCGCCAGCAGCCAAGAGTGGGACGGCGAGGGGGGAAACTATGGCTACACCTTC
>.|TRBV6-6|TRBD2|TRBJ2-1
CASTLTSGGHNEQFF
TGTGCCAGCACGCTGACTAGCGGGGGACACAATGAGCAGTTCTTC
>.|TRBV7-9|TRBD2|TRBJ2-5
CASSLVGLAEETQYF
TGTGCCAGCAGCTTAGTTGGACTAGCCGAAGAGACCCAGTACTTC
>.|TRBV30|TRBD1|TRBJ1-2
CAWSGGTGGHYGYTF
TGTGCCTGGAGTGGGGGGACAGGGGGCCACTATGGCTACACCTTC
>.|TRBV27|TRBD2|TRBJ2-7
CASSPLSGTVVSYEQYF
TGTGCCAGCAGTCCCCTGAGCGGGACGGTAGTCTCCTACGAGCAGTACTTC
>.|TRBV9|.|TRBJ2-7
CASSVGNSYEQYF
TGTGCCAGCAGCGTAGGAAATTCCTACGAGCAGTACTTC
>.|TRBV6-5|.|TRBJ2-5
CASSYTGAVQETQYF
TGTGCCAGCAGTTACACTGGGGCAGTCCAAGAGACCCAGTACTTC
>few|TRBV30|.|TRBJ2-7
CAWSIGQRLVYF
TGTGCCTGGAGTATTGGACAGAGGTTAGTTTACTTC
>.|TRBV27|.|TRBJ1-5
CASSLLGRNQPQHF
TGTGCCAGCAGTTTATTAGGGCGCAATCAGCCCCAGCATTTT
>.|TRBV7-9|TRBD1|TRBJ2-7
CASSTGQGHEQYF
TGTGCCAGCAGCACTGGACAGGGCCACGAGCAGTACTTC
>.|TRBV2|TRBD2|TRBJ2-3
CASGWSGAVTDTQYF
TGTGCCAGCGGATGGAGCGGGGCAGTCACAGATACGCAGTATTTT
>.|TRBV29-1|.|TRBJ2-7
CSVESQPGYEQYF
TGCAGCGTTGAATCGCAGCCTGGATACGAGCAGTACTTC
>.|TRBV6-5|TRBD1|TRBJ2-5
CASSSQGDQETQYF
TGTGCCAGCAGTTCCCAGGGGGACCAAGAGACCCAGTACTTC
>.|TRBV19|.|TRBJ1-1
CASSLGQSEAFF
TGTGCCAGTAGTCTAGGACAGTCTGAAGCTTTCTTT
>once|TRBV6-1|.|TRBJ2-1
CASSERGGSSYNEQFF
TGTGCCAGCAGTGAAAGGGGGGGATCTTCCTACAATGAGCAGTTCTTC
>.|TRBV4-1|.|TRBJ2-1
CASSLQAGGNEQFF
TGCGCCAGCAGCCTTCAGGCAGGGGGGAATGAGCAGTTCTTC
>few|TRBV4-1|TRBD2|TRBJ2-7
CASSQDPSGTYEQYF
TGCGCCAGCAGCCAAGATCCTAGCGGGACCTACGAGCAGTACTTC
>.|TRBV27|.|TRBJ2-7
CASSQDYEQYF
TGTGCCAGCAGTCAAGACTACGAGCAGTACTTC
>.|TRBV29-1|TRBD2|TRBJ2-7
CSVEDGAGASYEQYF
TGCAGCGTTGAAGATGGAGCGGGGGCCTCCTACGAGCAGTACTTC
>.|TRBV2|.|TRBJ2-3
CASSDATSSTDTQYF
TGTGCCAGCAGTGACGCGACGTCTAGCACAGATACGCAGTATTTT
>.|TRBV7-9|TRBD1|TRBJ2-7
CASSATPGQGSYEQYF
TGTGCCAGCAGCGCCACACCGGGACAGGGGTCCTACGAGCAGTACTTC
>.|TRBV4-1|TRBD2|TRBJ2-7
CASSLIAGESSEQYF
TGCGCCAGCAGCCTGATAGCGGGGGAGTCGAGCGAGCAGTACTTC
>.|TRBV27|TRBD1|TRBJ2-7
CASSENRGHEQYF
TGTGCCAGCAGCGAAAACAGGGGCCACGAGCAGTACTTC
>.|TRBV6-5|.|TRBJ2-5
CASYPYSAVETQYF
TGTGCCAGCTATCCCTACTCCGCCGTAGAGACCCAGTACTTC
>.|TRBV5-1|.|TRBJ2-1
CASTLMDGELFYNEQFF
TGCGCCAGCACCCTAATGGACGGGGAGTTATTTTACAATGAGCAGTTCTTC
>.|TRBV27|.|TRBJ1-3
CASSSLIGNTIYF
TGTGCCAGCAGCTCCTTAATCGGAAACACCATATATTTT
>.|TRBV6-5|.|TRBJ1-6
CASTPGEGNSPLHF
TGTGCCAGCACTCCCGGGGAGGGCAATTCACCCCTCCACTTT
>.|TRBV27|TRBD1|TRBJ2-7
CASSPTPRDRAYEQYF
TGTGCCAGCAGTCCAACGCCCCGGGACAGAGCCTACGAGCAGTACTTC
>once|TRBV13|.|TRBJ2-3
CASSPRTDTQYF
TGTGCCAGCAGCCCTCGGACAGATACGCAGTATTTT
>.|TRBV7-9|.|TRBJ1-1
CASSSVNSGPTEAFF
TGTGCCAGCAGCTCCGTTAATTCGGGGCCCACTGAAGCTTTCTTT
>.|TRBV29-1|TRBD1|TRBJ2-7
CSVLTGGSYEQYF
TGCAGCGTTTTGACAGGGGGCAGCTACGAGCAGTACTTC